Presented here are 29 T cell receptor beta chains from one specimen sequenced in a study of blood T cells in healthy people across ages. Through a sample-barcoded 5' primer and a J-beta primer mix, a second PCR was run for about 7 to 12 cycles. Using its own MiXCR run on the 5' RACE reads, TCRdb lists one record per CDR3 protein. The sample holds about 1.6 million distinct CDR3 sequences, 30% to 40% seen once. The sequencing input was blood. All receptors come from a woman aged 25 to 39 in good health.

Worth noting for this clonotype: Germline is not matched at one junction end, which may reflect a read error. The chain is built from TRBV10-3 and TRBJ2-7; 10 nucleotides match TRBD2. Germline V gene sequence: CDR1 ENHRY, CDR2 SYGVKD. The CDR3 totals 14 residues. Written as DNA, the CDR3 is TGTGCCACACAAACTAGCGGGAAGAATTACGGGCAGTACTTC. Protein: CATQTSGKNYGQYF.

The V and J genes are TRBV20-1 and TRBJ2-1, with 12 bases that match TRBD2. Trimming cost V 0 bases and J 2 bases; bases outside gene matches: 2. There are 16 residues in the CDR3. Germline lookup yields CDR1 DFQATT and CDR2 SNEGSKA (reference sequence). The CDR3 protein is CSARDRTSGAYNEQFF. CDR3 DNA: TGCAGTGCTAGAGACCGGACTAGCGGGGCCTACAATGAGCAGTTCTTC.

The chain joins TRBV29-1 to TRBJ1-1, with 8 bases identical to TRBD1. V shed 6 bases, J shed 3 bases, and the junction held 3 bases outside the gene matches. This CDR3 has 12 residues. Germline CDR1 is SQVTM and CDR2 is ANQGSEA. The DNA for the CDR3 is TGCAGCGTGAACAGGGGGGACACTGAAGCTTTCTTT. Translation: CSVNRGDTEAFF.

As concerns this clonotype: This sequence may be a read error, since a much larger clone differs from it by one base. The rearrangement links TRBV7-9 to TRBJ2-1; 9 bases match TRBD1. Germline V gives CDR1 SEHNR, CDR2 FQNEAQ (reference sequence). The CDR3 consists of 14 residues. CDR3 loop: CASSTGGSYNEQVF. The CDR3 DNA reads as TGTGCCAGCAGCACAGGGGGCTCCTACAATGAGCAGGTCTTC.

This clonotype was observed a few times. The chain couples TRBV7-3 to TRBJ1-1; D uncertain. The V end lost 5 bases, the J end lost 4 bases, and 11 bases lay between the germline ends. CDR3 length: 13 amino acids. Germline CDR1 reads SGHTA; CDR2 reads FQGTGA. DNA of the CDR3: TGTGCCAGCAGCCGGCAAGAGAGCACTGAAGCTTTCTTT. Residues: CASSRQESTEAFF. Together with reference TRBV7-3 and TRBJ1-1, the CDR3 gives the full variable domain: GAGVSQTPSNKVTEKGKYVELRCDPISGHTALYWYRQSLGQGPEFLIYFQGTGAADDSGLPNDRFFAVRPEGSVSTLKIQRTERGDSAVYLCASSRQESTEAFFGQGTRLTVV.

The rearrangement joins TRBV27 to TRBJ2-7; D unclear. V was cut by 3 bases and J by 5 bases, with 14 bases left in between. Looked up from germline, CDR1 is MNHEY and CDR2 is SMNVEV (reference sequence). This CDR3 comprises 14 residues. The DNA of the CDR3 is TGTGCCAGCAGTTTGGGCCTATCGTCCCACGAGCAGTACTTC. Translation: CASSLGLSSHEQYF.

The chain recombines TRBV3-1 with TRBJ2-7; no clear D gene. CDR1 and CDR2 (germline): LGHDT, YNNKEL (reference sequence). The ends were cut back, 0 bases at V and 3 bases at J, with 9 bases in the middle. The CDR3 has 14 residues. CDR3 bases: TGTGCCAGCAGCCAAGACGACGGGTACTACGAGCAGTACTTC. It translates to CASSQDDGYYEQYF.

The genes are TRBV20-1 and TRBJ2-2, with TRBD2 matching 10 bases. From germline, CDR1 is DFQATT and CDR2 SNEGSKA (reference sequence). CDR3 length: 16 amino acids. Trimming at V came to 6 bases and at J to 4 bases, leaving 11 bases not matched to a gene. The CDR3 loop reads CSASSSGRAATGELFF. DNA of the CDR3: TGCAGTGCCAGCTCCAGCGGGAGGGCCGCCACCGGGGAGCTGTTTTTT.

The J gene is TRBJ2-7, the V gene TRBV7-9; D is possibly TRBD2 (7 bases). The CDR3 has 15 amino acids. Per the germline V gene, CDR1 is SEHNR and CDR2 is FQNEAQ (reference sequence). The V end was cut by 5 bases, the J end by 2 bases, with 16 bases between. The CDR3 DNA sequence: TGTGCCAGCAGCAGGGGGGGACCAGCGGCCTACGAGCAGTACTTC. As protein: CASSRGGPAAYEQYF.

The V and J genes are TRBV20-1 and TRBJ1-2; D possibly corresponds to TRBD1 (5 bases). CDR3 size: 15 residues. CDR1 is DFQATT and CDR2 is SNEGSKA in the germline V gene (reference sequence). V was clipped by 0 bases and J by 0 bases, with 11 bases between them. CDR3 loop: CSARDRQGTNYGYTF. The CDR3 region has the DNA TGCAGTGCTAGAGATCGTCAGGGTACTAACTATGGCTACACCTTC.

Note on this clonotype: A clone one base away is much larger, so this may be a read error. CDR3 DNA: TGTGCCAGCAGCTCAGTCGGGGGCTTGGAGCAGTACTTC. Amino acid sequence: CASSSVGGLEQYF. The chain recombines TRBV7-9 with TRBJ2-7; D could derive from TRBD1 or TRBD2 (6 bases each). The ends were cut back, 4 bases at V and 7 bases at J, with 14 bases in the middle. Germline V gives CDR1 SEHNR, CDR2 FQNEAQ (reference sequence). CDR3 length: 13 amino acids.

The rearrangement joins TRBV9 to TRBJ2-1; 7 bases match TRBD2. The ends lost 3 bases at V and 7 bases at J; junction bases unmatched: 19. The V gene's germline CDR1 is SGDLS and CDR2 YYNGEE. The CDR3 runs to 18 residues. This chain's CDR3 is CASSDSLVLGGRGNEQFF. CDR3 sequence (DNA): TGTGCCAGCAGCGACTCCCTCGTTTTGGGCGGGAGAGGGAATGAGCAGTTCTTC.

CDR3 DNA sequence: TGTGCCAGCAGCACCCTCGGGGGGAACTCCTACAATGAGCAGTTCTTC. It yields the protein CASSTLGGNSYNEQFF. The rearrangement links TRBV5-6 to TRBJ2-1, with 7 bases identical to TRBD2. The germline V gene encodes CDR1 SGHDT and CDR2 YYEEEE. The CDR3 is 16 amino acids. V lost 4 bases to trimming and J lost 0 bases; unmatched junction nucleotides: 7.

The V gene is TRBV28, the J gene TRBJ2-2; the D gene could be TRBD1 or TRBD2 (7 bases each). V was trimmed by 3 bases and J by 1 base, leaving 15 bases between them. The CDR3 consists of 17 residues. Per the germline V gene, CDR1 is MDHEN and CDR2 is SYDVKM. The CDR3 region is CASSFQGGGKNTGELFF. The CDR3 bases are TGTGCCAGCAGTTTCCAGGGGGGGGGTAAGAACACCGGGGAGCTGTTTTTT.

The chain recombines TRBV12-3 or TRBV12-4 with TRBJ1-5; D might be TRBD1 (6 bases). The CDR3 covers 14 residues. Trimming stripped 4 bases from V and 2 bases from J, with 9 bases between. CDR3 amino acids: CASSWGQRNQPQHF. The CDR3 DNA reads as TGTGCCAGCAGTTGGGGGCAGCGCAATCAGCCCCAGCATTTT.

This clonotype was seen ten or more times. The rearrangement links TRBV4-1 to TRBJ2-7; 13 bases agree with TRBD2. CDR3 length: 16 residues. With 4 bases clipped from V and 2 bases from J, the junction kept 5 bases outside the gene matches. Germline CDR1 reads MGHRA; CDR2 reads YSYEKL. CDR3 coding DNA: TGCGCCAGCAGCCGAGATGGACTAGCGGGAGCCTACGAGCAGTACTTC. Its protein is CASSRDGLAGAYEQYF.

In its sample, this clonotype was seen a few times. Here the CDR3 DNA reads TGTGCCATCAGTGAGACCCACAAGGCTAGCAACACAGATACGCAGTATTTT. This encodes CAISETHKASNTDTQYF. The genes are TRBV10-3 and TRBJ2-3, with D possibly being TRBD2 (5 bases). Per the germline V gene, CDR1 is ENHRY and CDR2 is SYGVKD. The CDR3 consists of 17 residues. V gave up 2 bases and J gave up 2 bases, with 17 bases separating them.

V and J are TRBV11-2 and TRBJ2-5; weak D call: TRBD2 (6 bases). Germline CDR1 reads SGHAT; CDR2 reads FQNNGV. CDR3 length equals 16 residues. V dropped 1 base and J dropped 5 bases, with 17 bases sitting between them. CDR3 loop: CASSLGLGTRFETQYF. The CDR3 DNA is TGTGCCAGCAGCTTAGGACTAGGGACCCGCTTCGAGACCCAGTACTTC.

J is TRBJ2-1 and V is TRBV7-6, with TRBD2 matching 9 bases. V was clipped by 1 base and J by 4 bases; unmatched bases: 8. The length of the CDR3 is 17 residues. The germline gives CDR1 SGHVS, CDR2 FNYEAQ. The DNA for the CDR3 is TGTGCCAGCAGCTTAGAATCGGGGACTAGCTTATACAATGAGCAGTTCTTC. Its protein product is CASSLESGTSLYNEQFF.

About this clonotype itself: One end of the junction fails to match germline, which may point to a read error. The chain uses TRBV9 and TRBJ2-2; 11 positions agree with TRBD1. The CDR3 is 15 residues long. Germline V gene sequence: CDR1 SGDLS, CDR2 YYNGEE. The CDR3 here is CASSAGTGGTGELFF. The CDR3 coding sequence is TGTGCCAGTAGCGCAGGGACAGGGGGGACCGGGGAGCTGTTTTTT.

The gene calls are TRBV7-6 and TRBJ2-1, with 10 bases lining up with TRBD2. Germline values: CDR1 SGHVS, CDR2 FNYEAQ. The CDR3 totals 17 residues. V trimming: 5 bases; J trimming: 4 bases; junction bases outside the gene matches: 11. The CDR3 here is CASSPGSGGASYNEQFF. Written as DNA, the CDR3 is TGTGCCAGCAGCCCGGGGAGCGGGGGGGCTTCTTACAATGAGCAGTTCTTC.

V usage is TRBV20-1 and J usage is TRBJ2-3, with TRBD2 as a possible D gene (5 bases). Germline loops: CDR1 DFQATT, CDR2 SNEGSKA (reference sequence). The CDR3 spans 15 residues. Trimming stripped 1 base from V and 4 bases from J, with 15 bases between. The CDR3 region has the DNA TGCAGTGCTAGAGGCCCCTTGCGAGGGCCAGATACGCAGTATTTT. Encoded protein: CSARGPLRGPDTQYF.

The chain employs TRBV20-1 and TRBJ1-4, with D possibly matching TRBD1 (5 bases). CDR1 is DFQATT and CDR2 is SNEGSKA in the germline V gene (reference sequence). Trimming cost V 5 bases and J 5 bases, with 12 bases left between them. The CDR3 is 13 amino acids. The CDR3: CSARGMGNEKLFF. DNA of the CDR3: TGCAGTGCTCGGGGCATGGGAAATGAAAAACTGTTTTTT.

The table lists this clonotype with a few counts. The rearrangement joins TRBV5-1 to TRBJ2-3; TRBD1 aligns across 8 bases. Trimming at V came to 2 bases and at J to 8 bases, leaving 7 bases not matched to a gene. From germline, CDR1 is SGHRS and CDR2 YFSETQ. This CDR3 contains 14 residues. The CDR3 DNA reads as TGCGCCAGCAGCTTCGGACAGGGCCCAGCTACGCAGTATTTT. Protein sequence: CASSFGQGPATQYF.

This chain uses TRBV7-3 with TRBJ2-3; TRBD2 aligns across 8 bases. This CDR3 region has 16 residues. Trimming at V came to 1 base and at J to 0 bases, leaving 3 bases not matched to a gene. Germline values: CDR1 SGHTA, CDR2 FQGTGA. CDR3 sequence: CASSLKLAESTDTQYF. CDR3 sequence (DNA): TGTGCCAGCAGCTTAAAACTAGCGGAAAGCACAGATACGCAGTATTTT.

The chain links TRBV7-2 to TRBJ1-5; tentatively, D is TRBD1 (5 bases). CDR3 size: 13 residues. Germline CDR1 is SGHTA and CDR2 is FQGNSA. V lost 5 bases, J lost 4 bases, and 9 bases lay in between. DNA of the CDR3: TGTGCCAGCAGCCGGGGGGTTAATCAGCCCCAGCATTTT. Translated, it gives CASSRGVNQPQHF.

V is TRBV6-1 and J is TRBJ1-2, with no clear D. Germline V gene sequence: CDR1 MNHNS, CDR2 SASEGT. Trimming removed 4 bases from V and 8 bases from J, with 11 bases in between. The CDR3 spans 12 residues. The CDR3 sequence is CASSATSGGYTF. As DNA, the CDR3 is TGTGCCAGCAGTGCAACCAGTGGGGGCTACACCTTC.

The chain employs TRBV7-9 and TRBJ2-5; maybe TRBD2 (6 bases). Germline CDR1 reads SEHNR; CDR2 reads FQNEAQ (reference sequence). The CDR3 is made up of 15 amino acids. V lost 2 bases, J lost 0 bases, and 10 bases lay in between. CDR3 loop: CASSLNGGDQETQYF. As DNA, the CDR3 is TGTGCCAGCAGCTTAAACGGGGGTGACCAAGAGACCCAGTACTTC.

In its sample, this clonotype was seen a few times. The chain employs TRBV7-3 and TRBJ2-6; D is perhaps TRBD2 (6 bases). CDR3 size: 17 residues. Germline loops: CDR1 SGHTA, CDR2 FQGTGA. The V end lost 5 bases, the J end lost 2 bases, and 16 bases lay between the germline ends. CDR3 nucleotides: TGTGCCAGCAGCCGTGGAGGGTTAGGGGCTGGGGCCAACGTCCTGACTTTC. Amino acid sequence: CASSRGGLGAGANVLTF.